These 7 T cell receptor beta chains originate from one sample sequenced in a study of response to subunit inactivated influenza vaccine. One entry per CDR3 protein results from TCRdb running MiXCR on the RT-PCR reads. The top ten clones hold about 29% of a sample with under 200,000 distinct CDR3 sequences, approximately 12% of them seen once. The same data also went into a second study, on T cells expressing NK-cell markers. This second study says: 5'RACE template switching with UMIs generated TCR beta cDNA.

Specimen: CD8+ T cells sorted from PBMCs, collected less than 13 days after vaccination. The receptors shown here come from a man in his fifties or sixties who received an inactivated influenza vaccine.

The CDR3 sequence is CASSLVGKSKTQYF. CDR3 in DNA: TGTGCCAGCAGCTTAGTAGGGAAGTCAAAGACCCAGTACTTC. The V gene is TRBV11-2, the J gene TRBJ2-5; no firm D call. The CDR3 runs 14 residues. V was trimmed by 1 base and J by 6 bases, leaving 12 bases between them. Germline CDR1 and CDR2: SGHAT and FQNNGV.

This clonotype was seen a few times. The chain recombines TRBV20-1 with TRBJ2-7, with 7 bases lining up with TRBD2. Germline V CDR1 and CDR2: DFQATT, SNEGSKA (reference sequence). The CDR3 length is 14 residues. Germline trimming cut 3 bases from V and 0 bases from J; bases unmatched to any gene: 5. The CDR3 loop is CSARFLAVSYEQYF. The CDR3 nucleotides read TGCAGTGCTAGGTTTCTAGCGGTCTCCTACGAGCAGTACTTC.

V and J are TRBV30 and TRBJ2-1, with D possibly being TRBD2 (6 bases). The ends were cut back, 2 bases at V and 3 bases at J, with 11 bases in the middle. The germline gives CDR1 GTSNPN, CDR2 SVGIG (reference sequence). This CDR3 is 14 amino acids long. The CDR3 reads CAWSFGRGYNEQFF. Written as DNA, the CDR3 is TGTGCCTGGAGTTTCGGGCGGGGCTACAATGAGCAGTTCTTC.

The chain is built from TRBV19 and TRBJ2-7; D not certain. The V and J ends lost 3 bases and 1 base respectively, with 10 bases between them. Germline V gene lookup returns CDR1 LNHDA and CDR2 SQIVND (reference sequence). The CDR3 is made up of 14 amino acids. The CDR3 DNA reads TGTGCCAGTAGTATTCGTATTGGGTCCTACGAGCAGTACTTC. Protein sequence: CASSIRIGSYEQYF.

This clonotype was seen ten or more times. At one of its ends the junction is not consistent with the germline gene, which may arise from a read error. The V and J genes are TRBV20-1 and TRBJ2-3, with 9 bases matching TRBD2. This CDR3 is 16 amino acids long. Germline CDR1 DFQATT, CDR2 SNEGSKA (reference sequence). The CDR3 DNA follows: TGCAGTGCTAGAGGGGCGACTAGCGGACGCACAGATCCGCAGTATTTT. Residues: CSARGATSGRTDPQYF.

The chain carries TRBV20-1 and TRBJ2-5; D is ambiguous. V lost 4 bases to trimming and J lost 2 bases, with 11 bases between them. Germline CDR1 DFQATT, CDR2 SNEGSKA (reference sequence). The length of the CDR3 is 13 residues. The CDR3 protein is CSATVDFQETQYF. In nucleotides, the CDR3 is TGCAGTGCTACGGTAGATTTTCAAGAGACCCAGTACTTC.

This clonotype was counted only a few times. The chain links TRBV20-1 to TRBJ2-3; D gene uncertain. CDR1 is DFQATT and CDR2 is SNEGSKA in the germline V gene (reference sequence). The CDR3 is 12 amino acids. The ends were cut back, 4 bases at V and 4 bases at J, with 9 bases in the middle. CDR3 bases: TGCAGTGCTATTGCTAGATCAGATACGCAGTATTTT. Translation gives CSAIARSDTQYF.